The present T cell receptor beta chain was sequenced within a study of blood T cell repertoires in COVID-19. Study summary: Samples taken during acute and convalescent COVID-19 were collected in the United States, Italy and Spain. The cDNA or gDNA used as material had been derived from T cells, B-cell-depleted T cells, or PBMCs.

Original processing methods: Quantification of nucleated cells was approximated via reference gene primer amplification. Assay used: immunoSEQ multiplex PCR; TCRdb lists only in-frame clones, some missing. That table is the source of V, J and clone size, and D and trimming were worked out from the DNA. The data hold roughly 270,000 clones, with over 75% observed a single time. Germline CDR1 LNHNV, CDR2 YYDKDF (reference sequence). V shed 0 bases and J 4 bases; nucleotides not matched to a gene: 6. The length of the CDR3 is 16 residues. The clonotype originates from a man aged 45-65 years with active or convalescent COVID-19. Sequencing was performed on peripheral blood. V usage is TRBV15 and J usage is TRBJ2-5; 9 bases fit TRBD1. Written as DNA, the CDR3 is TGTGCCACCAGCAGAGATTTGACAGGGGGTGGAGAGACCCAGTACTTC. This sequence encodes CATSRDLTGGGETQYF.